This TCR beta chain was captured by sequencing in a study of T-cell memory formation after mild COVID-19. Background on the study: Across donors, TCR clusters were largely donor specific. The study's findings and limits: Clones from the second wave (peaking day 37) had unconfirmed SARS-CoV-2 specificity. The appearance of some responding clones in pre-infection memory suggested that cross-reactive memory joined. The study found contracting CD4+ clones mainly in CM and EM and contracting CD8+ clones in EMRA.

There are 15 residues in the CDR3. Trimming cost V 8 bases and J 6 bases; bases outside gene matches: 13. CDR1 and CDR2 from the germline V gene are SGHVS and FNYEAQ. TCRdb re-analysed the 5' RACE reads in MiXCR, keeping a single row per CDR3 protein. The table lists about 130,000 distinct CDR3 sequences, approximately 5.9% of them singletons, with approximately 2.1% in the top ten. In its sample, this clonotype was seen many times. Its specificity is unknown. This sequence was found in an adult woman who had mild COVID-19 (a few samples of this study predate the infection). Cell type and time point are not known. Material for sequencing was PBMCs or a T cell subset sorted from them (not recorded which). The chain is built from TRBV7-6 and TRBJ2-1; 7 positions agree with TRBD2. The CDR3 spells CASGLAGEKVNEQFF. The CDR3, as DNA: TGTGCCAGCGGGTTGGCGGGGGAGAAGGTCAATGAGCAGTTCTTC.